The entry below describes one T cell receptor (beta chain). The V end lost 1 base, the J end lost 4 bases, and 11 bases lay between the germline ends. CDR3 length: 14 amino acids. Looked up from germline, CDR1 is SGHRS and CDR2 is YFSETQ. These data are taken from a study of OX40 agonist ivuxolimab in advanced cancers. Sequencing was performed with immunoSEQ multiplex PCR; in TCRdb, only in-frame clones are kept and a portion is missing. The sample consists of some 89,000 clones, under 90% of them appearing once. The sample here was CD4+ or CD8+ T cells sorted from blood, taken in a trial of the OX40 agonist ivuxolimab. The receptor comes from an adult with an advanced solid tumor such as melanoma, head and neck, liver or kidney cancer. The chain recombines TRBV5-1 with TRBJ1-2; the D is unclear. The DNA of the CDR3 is TGCGCCAGCAGCTTGCCCTCAGCAAGCTATGGCTACACCTTC. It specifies CASSLPSASYGYTF.